Detailed here is one T cell receptor (beta chain). The sample is drawn from a study of T-cell reconstitution after alpha-beta-depleted transplantation in children. V shed 7 bases and J 5 bases; nucleotides not matched to a gene: 8. Germline V gives CDR1 KGHDR, CDR2 SFDVKD. The CDR3 has 15 amino acids. Unique molecular identifiers tagged the TCRbeta library. TCRdb fed the PCR reads into MiXCR, producing one record per CDR3 protein. The sample lists 190,000 or so distinct CDR3 sequences; around 6.8% were seen once. The receptor comes from a human donor who donated a stem cell graft to a child with Wiskott-Aldrich syndrome. The specimen was PBMCs from the stem cell graft donor, collected from the stem cell graft. The J gene is TRBJ1-1, the V gene TRBV24-1; 11 bases line up with TRBD1. The CDR3 bases are TGTGCCACCAGAACCGGACAGGGGGCTTGGACTGAAGCTTTCTTT. Translating it yields CATRTGQGAWTEAFF.